This entry is about one T cell receptor (beta chain). What it recognizes is unknown. These data originate in a study of T cell responses to AZD1222 COVID-19 vaccine. CDR3 size: 21 residues. Some clones are missing from TCRdb's copy, which holds only in-frame ones; the method was immunoSEQ multiplex PCR. The sample holds 60,000 to 75,000 clones, roughly 87% seen once. Findings of the study overall: Donors were mostly white British, more females; clonal diversity possibly underestimated.

The sequencing here drew on peripheral blood, taken on day 0 of AZD1222 vaccination. This chain links TRBV21-1 with TRBJ2-3; the table names TRBD1, a call not compared with the DNA. TRBV21-1 is marked as a pseudogene. The sequence derives from an adult in good health. This CDR3 reads CASSKVIQGWFYVKTTDTQYF. The CDR3 DNA is TGTGCCAGCAGCAAAGTTATTCAGGGTTGGTTTTACGTCAAGACCACAGATACGCAGTATTTT.